What follows are 20 T cell receptor beta chains derived from one specimen sequenced in a study of cytomegalovirus exposure and HLA in healthy donors. Amplification used 60 Vbeta primers and 13 Jbeta primers. Assay used: immunoSEQ multiplex PCR; TCRdb lists only in-frame clones, some missing. The table includes roughly 180,000 clones, approximately 81% detected once. The specimen was PBMCs. The receptors stem from a woman between 18 and 29 years old in good health and CMV-seropositive.

Note on this clone: Sequence at one end of the junction differs from germline and may be a read error. J is TRBJ2-5 and V is TRBV30, with a possible D match to TRBD1 (6 bases). The germline CDR1 and CDR2 sequences are GTSNPN and SVGIG (reference sequence). CDR3 size: 12 residues. CDR3 region: CAWTGAQEIQYF. The CDR3 DNA sequence: TGTGCCTGGACAGGGGCCCAAGAGATCCAGTACTTC. Supplemented by reference TRBV30 and TRBJ2-5, the full variable domain reads SQTIHQWPATLVQPVGSPLSLECTVEGTSNPNLYWYRQAAGRGLQLLFYSVGIGQISSEVPQNLSASRPQDRQFILSSKKLLLSDSGFYLCAWTGAQEIQYFGPGTRLLVL.

In this sample, this clone turned up a few times. The rearrangement links TRBV6-6 to TRBJ1-5; D is unclear. CDR1 and CDR2 (germline): MNHNY, SVGAGI (reference sequence). The CDR3 consists of 13 residues. Trimming left V 5 bases short and J 4 bases short, with 9 bases between. The CDR3: CASSETGNQPQHF. DNA of the CDR3: TGTGCCAGCAGTGAGACGGGGAATCAGCCCCAGCATTTT.

V and J are TRBV4-1 and TRBJ1-3; D not resolved. The CDR3 extends over 15 amino acids. Trimming removed 0 bases from V and 2 bases from J, with 8 bases in between. Germline CDR1 is MGHRA and CDR2 is YSYEKL. The CDR3 DNA reads as TGCGCCAGCAGCCAAGAACAGAGCACTGGAAACACCATATATTTT. It translates to CASSQEQSTGNTIYF.

The CDR3 nucleotides read TGCGCCAGCAGCTTGTCAGGAGATACGCAGTATTTT. Its translation: CASSLSGDTQYF. The chain couples TRBV5-1 to TRBJ2-3, with unresolved D. The CDR3 totals 12 residues. Per the germline V gene, CDR1 is SGHRS and CDR2 is YFSETQ. V lost 1 base and J lost 5, with 5 bases in between.

This chain links TRBV27 with TRBJ1-1, with 8 bases matching TRBD1. With 1 base clipped from V and 5 bases from J, the junction kept 18 bases outside the gene matches. CDR1 MNHEY and CDR2 SMNVEV come from the germline V gene (reference sequence). The CDR3 runs 19 residues. CDR3 protein: CASSLFVVGEQGVGTEAFF. The CDR3 DNA reads as TGTGCCAGCAGTTTATTCGTGGTTGGGGAACAGGGGGTCGGGACTGAAGCTTTCTTT.

The V and J genes are TRBV5-6 and TRBJ1-2; D gene unclear. The germline V and J ends were trimmed by 2 bases and 8 bases, with 7 bases remaining between them. CDR3 size: 11 residues. Germline values: CDR1 SGHDT, CDR2 YYEEEE. The CDR3 here is CASSFRVGYTF. The DNA for the CDR3 is TGTGCCAGCAGCTTCCGGGTCGGCTACACCTTC.

This clone was observed a handful of times. The junction and the germline gene differ at one end; a read error may be behind it. The rearrangement links TRBV7-6 to TRBJ2-3, with 15 nucleotides matching TRBD2. The CDR3 totals 16 residues. CDR1 SGHVS and CDR2 FNYEAQ come from the germline V gene. CDR3 protein: CASSLRTSGGVELGHF. As DNA, the CDR3 is TGTGCCAGCAGCCTGAGGACTAGCGGGGGGGTAGAACTGGGCCATTTT.

The chain is built from TRBV28 and TRBJ2-2; no firm D call. The germline V gene has CDR1 MDHEN and CDR2 SYDVKM. Trimming stripped 5 bases from V and 4 bases from J, with 11 bases between. This CDR3 spans 14 amino acids. CDR3 nucleotides: TGTGCCAGCAGTCTAGAGACGGGCACCGGGGAGCTGTTTTTT. Translated, it gives CASSLETGTGELFF.

The chain has TRBV7-2 and TRBJ1-2; D may be TRBD1 (6 bases). The CDR3 has 17 residues. Trimming left V 3 bases short and J 4 bases short, with 21 bases between. CDR1 and CDR2 (germline): SGHTA, FQGNSA. CDR3 nucleotides: TGTGCCAGCAGCTTCGTGCCGGAGAATCTGGGGGCCTATGGCTACACCTTC. Its protein is CASSFVPENLGAYGYTF.

In this sample, this clone turned up a few times. The J gene is TRBJ2-1, the V gene TRBV7-2; the D is unclear. CDR1 is SGHTA, CDR2 FQGNSA, per germline. The ends were cut back, 5 bases at V and 13 bases at J, with 18 bases in the middle. The CDR3 has 13 residues. The CDR3 loop is CASSPPGSGFQFF. CDR3 DNA: TGTGCCAGCAGCCCGCCGGGTAGTGGTTTCCAGTTCTTC. Together with reference TRBV7-2 and TRBJ2-1, the CDR3 gives the full variable domain: GAGVSQSPSNKVTEKGKDVELRCDPISGHTALYWYRQSLGQGLEFLIYFQGNSAPDKSGLPSDRFSAERTGGSVSTLTIQRTQQEDSAVYLCASSPPGSGFQFFGPGTRLTVL.

The chain recombines TRBV19 with TRBJ1-6, with a tentative D call TRBD1 (6 bases). CDR1 LNHDA and CDR2 SQIVND come from the germline V gene (reference sequence). The CDR3 totals 15 residues. Trimming pared 1 base from V and 14 bases from J, leaving 18 bases between. CDR3 nucleotide sequence: TGTGCCAGTAGTATAGGGGGACAACGGGCAAGCACCCTCCACTTT. As protein: CASSIGGQRASTLHF.

The V call is TRBV11-3, the J call TRBJ1-4; no clear D gene. Germline assignment: CDR1 SGHNT and CDR2 YENEEA. The CDR3 runs to 14 residues. The V end was cut by 1 base, the J end by 0 bases, with 3 bases between. This CDR3 is CASSLGATNEKLFF. The CDR3 bases are TGTGCCAGCAGCTTAGGAGCAACTAATGAAAAACTGTTTTTT.

V usage is TRBV9 and J usage is TRBJ2-5, with a possible D match to TRBD2 (5 bases). V lost 3 bases to trimming and J lost 3 bases, with 12 bases between them. Per the germline V gene, CDR1 is SGDLS and CDR2 is YYNGEE. CDR3 size: 14 residues. CDR3 sequence: CASSALRAEETQYF. The CDR3 nucleotides read TGTGCCAGCAGCGCCCTGAGGGCGGAAGAGACCCAGTACTTC.

The gene calls are TRBV5-4 and TRBJ1-1; the match to TRBD1 covers 7 bases. The V and J ends lost 5 bases and 7 bases, in that order; junction bases with no gene match: 8. This CDR3 has 13 amino acids. The germline V gene encodes CDR1 SGHNT and CDR2 YYREEE (reference sequence). The CDR3 DNA is TGTGCCAGCAGGCAACAGGGGTACGGTGAAGCTTTCTTT. Amino acid sequence: CASRQQGYGEAFF.

This clone was seen a few times. For the CDR3, the DNA is TGTGCCAGCAGTCTCGACAGGCGACCTAACTATGGCTACACCTTC. It yields the protein CASSLDRRPNYGYTF. The V and J genes are TRBV6-5 and TRBJ1-2, with D possibly matching TRBD1 (6 bases). In germline, CDR1 is MNHEY, CDR2 SVGAGI. The V end was cut by 5 bases, the J end by 0 bases, with 13 bases between. This CDR3 has 15 residues.

As to this clone: The sample has other DNA sequences that encode this CDR3 too. The chain carries TRBV19 and TRBJ1-5; 8 bases agree with TRBD1. The V segment lost 6 bases and the J segment 7 bases; nucleotides outside the gene matches: 8. CDR3 size: 14 residues. Germline assignment: CDR1 LNHDA and CDR2 SQIVND (reference sequence). The chain's CDR3 is CASRTQGAGQPQHF. CDR3 bases: TGTGCCAGTAGGACCCAGGGGGCAGGGCAGCCCCAGCATTTT.

The chain combines TRBV7-9 with TRBJ1-2; D is possibly TRBD1 (5 bases). This CDR3 has 16 amino acids. Looked up from germline, CDR1 is SEHNR and CDR2 is FQNEAQ (reference sequence). V was cut by 5 bases and J by 4 bases, with 20 bases left in between. The CDR3 is CASSPVLSPGRYGYTF. CDR3 DNA sequence: TGTGCCAGCAGCCCCGTACTTTCTCCAGGGCGCTATGGCTACACCTTC.

This chain uses TRBV18 with TRBJ2-5; weak D call: TRBD1 (6 bases). Germline assignment: CDR1 KGHSH and CDR2 LQKENI. The CDR3 runs to 14 residues. The germline V and J ends were trimmed by 2 bases and 5 bases, with 12 bases remaining between them. DNA for the CDR3: TGTGCCAGCTCACCAGGGGGCGTTGGGGAGACCCAGTACTTC. Protein product: CASSPGGVGETQYF.

This chain uses TRBV6-4 with TRBJ2-1; possible D gene TRBD1, 7 bases. Trimming removed 0 bases at V and 10 bases at J, with 10 bases between. From germline, CDR1 is MRHNA and CDR2 SNTAGT. CDR3 size: 13 residues. The CDR3 reads CASSDSEGAEQFF. The CDR3 nucleotides are TGTGCCAGCAGTGACTCGGAGGGGGCCGAGCAGTTCTTC.

The chain uses TRBV10-3 and TRBJ1-2; 7 positions match TRBD1. J gave up 4 bases and V 5 bases, and 7 bases lay outside the gene matches. This CDR3 comprises 14 residues. Per germline, CDR1 ENHRY and CDR2 SYGVKD. The CDR3 nucleotides are TGTGCCATCAGTCCGGGACAGAGCTCCTATGGCTACACCTTC. It specifies CAISPGQSSYGYTF.